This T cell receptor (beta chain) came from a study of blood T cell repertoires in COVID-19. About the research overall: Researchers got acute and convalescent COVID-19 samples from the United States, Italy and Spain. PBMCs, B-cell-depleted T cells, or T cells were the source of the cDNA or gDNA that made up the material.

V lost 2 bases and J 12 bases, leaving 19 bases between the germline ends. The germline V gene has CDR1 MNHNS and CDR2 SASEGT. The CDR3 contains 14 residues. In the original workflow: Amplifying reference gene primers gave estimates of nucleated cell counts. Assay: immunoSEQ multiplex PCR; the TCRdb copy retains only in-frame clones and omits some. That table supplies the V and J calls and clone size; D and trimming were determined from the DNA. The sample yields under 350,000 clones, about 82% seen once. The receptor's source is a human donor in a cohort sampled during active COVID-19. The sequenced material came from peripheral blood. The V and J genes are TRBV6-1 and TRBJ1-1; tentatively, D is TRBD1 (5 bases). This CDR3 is CASSETVSGMRTFF. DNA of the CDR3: TGTGCCAGCAGTGAAACAGTTTCAGGGATGAGAACTTTCTTT.